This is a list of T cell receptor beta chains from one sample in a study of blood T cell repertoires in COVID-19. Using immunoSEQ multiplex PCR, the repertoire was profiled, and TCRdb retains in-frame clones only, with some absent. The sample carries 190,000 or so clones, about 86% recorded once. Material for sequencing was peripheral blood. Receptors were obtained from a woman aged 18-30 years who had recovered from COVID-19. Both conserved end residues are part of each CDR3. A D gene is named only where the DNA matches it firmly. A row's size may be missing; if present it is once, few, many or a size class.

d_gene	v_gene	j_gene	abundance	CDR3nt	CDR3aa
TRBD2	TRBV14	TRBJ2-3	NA	TGTGCCAGCCGAAATAGCGGGGGGACAGATACGCAGTATTTT	CASRNSGGTDTQYF
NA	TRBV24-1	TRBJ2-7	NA	TGTGCCACCAGTGAAGGAGGGGCCCTCACCTACGAGCAGTACTTC	CATSEGGALTYEQYF
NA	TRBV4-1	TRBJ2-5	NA	TGCGCCAGCAGCCAGACCAGGGGGGCAGAGACCCAGTACTTC	CASSQTRGAETQYF
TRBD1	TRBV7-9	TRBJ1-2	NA	TGTGCCAGCAGCTCCACTGACAGGGGGCCAGGCTACACCTTC	CASSSTDRGPGYTF
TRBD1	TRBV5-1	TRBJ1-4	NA	TGCGCCAGCAGCTCGGGACAGGGGGTCCTTGAAAAACTGTTTTTT	CASSSGQGVLEKLFF
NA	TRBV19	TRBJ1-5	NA	TGTGCCAGTAGGCAGCTCGGGGGCAATCAGCCCCAGCATTTT	CASRQLGGNQPQHF
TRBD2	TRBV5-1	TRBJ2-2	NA	TGCGCCAGCAGCCCCGTCGGGAGGGGAGGTAACACCGGGGAGCTGTTTTTT	CASSPVGRGGNTGELFF
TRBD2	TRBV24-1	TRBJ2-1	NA	TGTGCCACCAGTGACGCTAGCGGGGTATCCTACAATGAGCAGTTCTTC	CATSDASGVSYNEQFF
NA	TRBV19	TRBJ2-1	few	TGTGCCAGTAGTATCTCGGCGGGGGCCTTCTACAATGAGCAGTTCTTC	CASSISAGAFYNEQFF
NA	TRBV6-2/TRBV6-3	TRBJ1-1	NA	TGTGCCAGCAGTTTGTGGGGGGGGATGGGGACTGAAGCTTTCTTT	CASSLWGGMGTEAFF
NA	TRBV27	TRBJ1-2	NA	TGTGCCAGCAGTTTATCGAGGAACCCGACCTATGGCTACACCTTC	CASSLSRNPTYGYTF
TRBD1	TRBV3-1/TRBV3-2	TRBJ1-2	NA	TGTGCCAGCAGCCAAGGCACGGGACAGGGCACCTTC	CASSQGTGQGTF
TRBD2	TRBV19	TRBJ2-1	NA	TGTGCCAGTAGTAGTAGTCCGGGAGGGCCAGTCAATGAGCAGTTCTTC	CASSSSPGGPVNEQFF
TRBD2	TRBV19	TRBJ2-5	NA	TGTGCCAGTAGTATGCGAACTAGCGGGGTCATACAAGAGACCCAGTACTTC	CASSMRTSGVIQETQYF
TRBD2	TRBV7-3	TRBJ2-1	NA	TGTGCCAGCAGCTCAACTAGCGGGGGGATTTTGGGAAATGAGCAGTTCTTC	CASSSTSGGILGNEQFF
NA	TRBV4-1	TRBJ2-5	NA	TGCGCCAGCAGCTACTATTCCGGCAACCAAGAGACCCAGTACTTC	CASSYYSGNQETQYF
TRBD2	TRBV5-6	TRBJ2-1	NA	TGTGCCAGCAGCTTGAGTGCGGGAGGCTACAATGAGCAGTTCTTC	CASSLSAGGYNEQFF
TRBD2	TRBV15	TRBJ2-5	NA	TGTGCCACCAGCAGGCTGGGACTAGCGGGGGGGGAGACCCAGTACTTC	CATSRLGLAGGETQYF
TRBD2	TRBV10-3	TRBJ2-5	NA	TGTGCCGCGGCGGGGGGGGAAGACCAAGAGACCCAGTACTTC	CAAAGGEDQETQYF
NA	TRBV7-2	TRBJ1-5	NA	TGTGCCAGCAGCTTACAGGGATTCAATCAGCCCCAGCATTTT	CASSLQGFNQPQHF
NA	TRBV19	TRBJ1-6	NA	TGTGCCACCTTCGGGGGGGCAGACTTCCACTTT	CATFGGADFHF
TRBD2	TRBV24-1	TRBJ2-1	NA	TGTGCCACCAGTGACCTGAGGCGGGAGGGTGGCGATGAGCAGTTCTTC	CATSDLRREGGDEQFF
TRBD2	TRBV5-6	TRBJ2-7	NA	TGTGCCAGCAGCTTGGCGGGAGGGGTCTTCGAGCAGTACTTC	CASSLAGGVFEQYF
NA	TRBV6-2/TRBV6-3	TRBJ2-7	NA	TGTGCCAGCAGTTTTGGACTGGTCTCCTACGAGCAGTACTTC	CASSFGLVSYEQYF
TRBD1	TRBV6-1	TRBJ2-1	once	TGTGCCAGCGTTGGGACAGAGAGCTCCAATGAGCAGTTCTTC	CASVGTESSNEQFF
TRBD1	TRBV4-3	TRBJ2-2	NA	TGCGCCAGCAGCCAATGGACAGGGGAATCCGGGGAGCTGTTTTTT	CASSQWTGESGELFF
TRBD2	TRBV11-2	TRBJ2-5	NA	TGTGCCAGCAGCTTAGATCTGTGGACTAGCGAGGAGACCCAGTACTTC	CASSLDLWTSEETQYF
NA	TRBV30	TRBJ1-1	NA	TGTGCCTGGATGCCCGGGGTAATCACTGAAGCTTTCTTT	CAWMPGVITEAFF
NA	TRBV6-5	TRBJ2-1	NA	TGTGCCAGCAGAACAGACAATGAGCAGTTCTTC	CASRTDNEQFF
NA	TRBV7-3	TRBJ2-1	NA	TGTGCCAGCAGCTTAAGTAGCGTAACGGGTGAGCAGTTCTTC	CASSLSSVTGEQFF
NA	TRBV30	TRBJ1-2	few	TGTGCCTGGAGTGCGAACTATGGCTACACCTTC	CAWSANYGYTF
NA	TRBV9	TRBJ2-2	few	TGTGCCAGCAGGACAGCGAACACCGGGGAGCTGTTTTTT	CASRTANTGELFF
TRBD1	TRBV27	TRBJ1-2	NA	TGTGCCAGCAGTTTTCTGGACAGGGGACGGGATGGCTACACCTTC	CASSFLDRGRDGYTF
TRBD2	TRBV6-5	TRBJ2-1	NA	TGTGCCAGCAGACTACTAGCGGGAGGGTACAATGAGCAGTTCTTC	CASRLLAGGYNEQFF
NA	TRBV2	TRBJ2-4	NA	TGTGCCAGCAGTGAGTCAAGGGGTACGGCCAAAAACATTCAGTACTTC	CASSESRGTAKNIQYF
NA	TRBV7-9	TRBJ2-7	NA	TGTGCCAGCAGCACACAGGGTTTCGAGCAGTACTTC	CASSTQGFEQYF
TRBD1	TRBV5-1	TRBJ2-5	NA	TGCGCCAGCAGCTTGTGGACAGGGTTCCAAGAGACCCAGTACTTC	CASSLWTGFQETQYF
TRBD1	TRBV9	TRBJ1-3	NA	TGTGCCAGCAGCACTCCCACAGGGGACCTCTCTGGAAACACCATATATTTT	CASSTPTGDLSGNTIYF
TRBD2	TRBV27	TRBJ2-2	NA	TGTGCCAGCAGTACACTAGCGGGGGAGAACGGGGAGCTGTTTTTT	CASSTLAGENGELFF
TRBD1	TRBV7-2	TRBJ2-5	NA	TGTGCCAGCAGCTTAGCGAGGGACAGGGGACAAGAGACCCAGTACTTC	CASSLARDRGQETQYF
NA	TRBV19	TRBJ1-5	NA	TGTGCCAGTAGTATCTCTCCGTTTCAGCCCCAGCATTTT	CASSISPFQPQHF
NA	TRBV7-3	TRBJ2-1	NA	TGTGCCAGCAGCTTAAAAGGGACTCCTCCCAATGAGCAGTTCTTC	CASSLKGTPPNEQFF
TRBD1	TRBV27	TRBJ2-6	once	TGTGCCAGCAGAATACAGGGGGCGAACGGGGCCAACGTCCTGACTTTC	CASRIQGANGANVLTF
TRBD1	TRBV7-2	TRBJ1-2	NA	TGTGCCAGCAGCTTTTCCGGACAGGGACGTATCTATGGCTACACCTTC	CASSFSGQGRIYGYTF
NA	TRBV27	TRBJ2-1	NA	TGTGCCAGCCGATTGACACAGGGTAATGAGCAGTTCTTC	CASRLTQGNEQFF
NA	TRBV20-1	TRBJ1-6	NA	TGCAGTGCTAGTCGGGCAGGGATGGATTCACCCCTCCACTTT	CSASRAGMDSPLHF
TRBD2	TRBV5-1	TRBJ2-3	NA	TGCGCCAGCAGCCGGGAGACTAGCGGGAGTTGGGATACGCAGTATTTT	CASSRETSGSWDTQYF
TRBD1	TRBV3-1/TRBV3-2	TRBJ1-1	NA	TGTGCCAGCAGCCAAGCGGGCGGGACAGGGCTGGACACTGAAGCTTTCTTT	CASSQAGGTGLDTEAFF
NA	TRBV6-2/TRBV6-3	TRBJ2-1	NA	TGTGCCAGCAGTTACTCGAGGGCCCAAGGGTATGAGCAGTTCTTC	CASSYSRAQGYEQFF
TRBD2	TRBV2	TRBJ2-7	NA	TGTGCCAGCGTCTTCCCCGGGACTAGCGGGGGCTCGAGCTCCTACGAGCAGTACTTC	CASVFPGTSGGSSSYEQYF
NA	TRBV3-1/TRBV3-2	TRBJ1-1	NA	TGTGCCAGCAGCCAAGATTTGAACGGGCAGACGGGGACTGAAGCTTTCTTT	CASSQDLNGQTGTEAFF
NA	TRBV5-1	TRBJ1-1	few	TGCGCCAGCAGCCCGGGGACTTTAGGGTTGAACACTGAAGCTTTCTTT	CASSPGTLGLNTEAFF
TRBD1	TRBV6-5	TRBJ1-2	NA	TGTGCCAGCAGATTTGGACAGGGCGGGGGCTACACCTTC	CASRFGQGGGYTF